The 31 T cell receptor beta chains in this list originate from one sample, sequenced in a study of prognosis after radiotherapy for stage I lung cancer. Amplicons of TCR beta CDR3 were generated from genomic DNA by two-round multiplex PCR. For every TRBV and TRBJ gene, a specific primer was used in first-round PCR. MiXCR, run by TCRdb on the multiplex PCR reads, gives a single entry per CDR3 protein. The sample records roughly 14,000 distinct CDR3 sequences, about 55% being singletons. The material was PBMCs, obtained before or after stereotactic body radiation therapy (not recorded which). The origin of the receptors is a donor aged 50 or older with non-small cell lung cancer.

The chain joins TRBV12-3 or TRBV12-4 to TRBJ2-3; TRBD1 aligns across 10 bases. This CDR3 is 15 amino acids long. The trim removed 7 bases at V and 3 bases at J, leaving 7 bases unmatched. CDR3 coding DNA: TGTGCCAGCAAATTCCGGACAGGGGGAACAGATACGCAGTATTTT. Protein: CASKFRTGGTDTQYF.

This clonotype appeared many times. The chain combines TRBV10-3 with TRBJ1-5; no reliable D call. This CDR3 has 14 residues. The germline CDR1 and CDR2 sequences are ENHRY and SYGVKD. V was trimmed by 4 bases and J by 5 bases, leaving 12 bases between them. CDR3 residues: CAISVSAGHQPQHF. DNA for the CDR3: TGTGCCATCAGTGTCTCGGCAGGTCATCAGCCCCAGCATTTT.

Note on this clonotype: This sequence is one base from a far larger clone and is likely a read error. This chain uses TRBV6-9 with TRBJ1-5; 7 bases are a match to TRBD1. Germline-derived CDR1 and CDR2 are MNHGY and SVAAGI. This CDR3 has 14 residues. The V segment lost 4 bases and the J segment 7 bases; nucleotides outside the gene matches: 7. The CDR3: CASSSSGGNQPQHF. CDR3 in DNA: TGTGCCAGCAGTTCTTCAGGGGGAAACCAGCCCCAGCATTTT.

In this sample, this clonotype turned up once. Only one base separates this from a far larger clonotype, so it likely reflects a read error. The chain employs TRBV6-2 or TRBV6-3 and TRBJ2-1, with TRBD1 matching 9 bases. The J call may be incorrect, as the DNA end agrees better with TRBJ2-7. Looked up from germline, CDR1 is MNHEY and CDR2 is SVGEGT. This CDR3 has 19 residues. The CDR3 nucleotides read TGTGCCAGCATTTACTCTGGCGGACTTGGGACAGGGAGGTCCTACGAGCAGTACTTC. It translates to CASIYSGGLGTGRSYEQYF.

The chain recombines TRBV7-6 with TRBJ2-6; TRBD2 might be the D (6 bases). V lost 5 bases, J lost 10 bases, and 27 bases lay in between. Germline CDR1 and CDR2: SGHVS and FNYEAQ. CDR3 size: 18 residues. Here the CDR3 reads CASSLDGGGVSGANVLTF. CDR3 nucleotides: TGTGCCAGCAGCCTAGACGGGGGTGGGGTCTCTGGTGCAAACGTCCTGACTTTC.

A note on this clonotype: The junction differs from germline at one of its ends, possibly a read error. The chain is built from TRBV19 and TRBJ1-6; the D gene is possibly TRBD1 (6 bases). The CDR3 loop spans 15 amino acids. CDR1 LNHDA and CDR2 SQIVND come from the germline V gene (reference sequence). CDR3 DNA sequence: TGTGACAGTAGTTGGGGGGCGAACTATAATTCACCCCTCCACTTT. Amino acids: CDSSWGANYNSPLHF.

The CDR3 sequence is CASSSQLGSGRATGELFF. In nucleotides, the CDR3 is TGTGCCAGCAGCTCCCAACTTGGGAGCGGGAGGGCCACCGGGGAGCTGTTTTTT. The chain links TRBV7-9 to TRBJ2-2, with TRBD2 matching 10 bases. Germline V gives CDR1 SEHNR, CDR2 FQNEAQ (reference sequence). The junction had 12 bases not matched to a gene; V was cut back by 4 bases and J by 4 bases. The CDR3 sequence is 18 residues long.

This clonotype occurred a few times. The V call is TRBV11-2, the J call TRBJ2-1, with 8 nucleotides matching TRBD2. Germline V lookup: CDR1 SGHAT, CDR2 FQNNGV. CDR3 length: 15 amino acids. V gave up 5 bases and J gave up 5 bases; unmatched junction bases: 8. CDR3 in amino acids: CASSLFSGNNNEQFF. As DNA, the CDR3 is TGTGCCAGCAGCCTATTTAGCGGGAATAACAATGAGCAGTTCTTC.

With respect to this clonotype: The junction and the germline gene differ at one end; a read error may be behind it. The CDR3 region is CAISEGRDTEVFF. The CDR3 bases are TGTGCCATCAGTGAGGGGCGAGACACTGAAGTTTTCTTT. This rearrangement joins TRBV10-3 to TRBJ1-1; no clear D gene. Germline CDR1 and CDR2: ENHRY and SYGVKD. The CDR3 contains 13 residues.

By frequency in the sample, this clonotype is medium-sized (0.01 to 0.1%). The rearrangement links TRBV14 to TRBJ2-7, with 14 bases matching TRBD2. The junction had 5 bases not matched to a gene; V was cut back by 5 bases and J by 5 bases. The CDR3 runs to 15 residues. Germline CDR1 reads SGHDN; CDR2 reads FVKESK. The CDR3: CASSRGLAGVDEQYF. DNA of the CDR3: TGTGCCAGCAGCAGGGGACTAGCGGGAGTAGACGAGCAGTACTTC.

In its sample, this clonotype ranks as medium-sized. One end of the junction is discordant with germline, which a read error may explain. The V and J genes are TRBV19 and TRBJ1-5; the D is unclear. The germline V gene encodes CDR1 LNHDA and CDR2 SQIVND (reference sequence). This CDR3 has 13 residues. The CDR3 region has the DNA TGTGCCAGTAGTATAACGGGTAATCAACCCCAGCATTTT. Protein product: CASSITGNQPQHF.

V and J are TRBV28 and TRBJ1-4; maybe TRBD1 (5 bases). Germline V CDR1 and CDR2: MDHEN, SYDVKM. Deletions cut 6 bases from V and 5 bases from J, with 13 bases between. This CDR3 spans 14 amino acids. Written as DNA, the CDR3 is TGTGCCAGCAGGATGGGGGACTGGAATGAAAAACTGTTTTTT. This gives the protein CASRMGDWNEKLFF.

This clonotype is labeled as medium-sized. V is TRBV20-1 and J is TRBJ1-1; possible D gene TRBD1, 5 bases. This CDR3 contains 14 residues. Trimming left V 0 bases short and J 0 bases short, with 8 bases between. The germline gives CDR1 DFQATT, CDR2 SNEGSKA (reference sequence). The CDR3, as DNA: TGCAGTGCTAGAGATCAGACAGTGAACACTGAAGCTTTCTTT. It translates to CSARDQTVNTEAFF.

For the CDR3, the DNA is TGTGCCAGCACCATGGTAGCTGGCAATGAGCAGTTCTTC. Translated, it gives CASTMVAGNEQFF. The rearrangement links TRBV6-2 or TRBV6-3 to TRBJ2-1, with unresolved D. The CDR3 totals 13 residues. Trimming removed 7 bases at V and 6 bases at J, with 13 bases between. Germline V lookup: CDR1 MNHEY, CDR2 SVGEGT.

This chain joins TRBV11-2 and TRBJ2-2; tentatively, D is TRBD1 (6 bases). The V end lost 5 bases, the J end lost 0 bases, and 13 bases lay between the germline ends. Germline lookup yields CDR1 SGHAT and CDR2 FQNNGV. This CDR3 contains 16 residues. CDR3 coding DNA: TGTGCCAGCAGCAGACGGACAGCCGCGAACACCGGGGAGCTGTTTTTT. It is translated as CASSRRTAANTGELFF.

V usage is TRBV7-2 and J usage is TRBJ2-7; TRBD2 matches 8 bases. V gave up 5 bases and J gave up 0 bases; unmatched junction bases: 12. The germline V gene has CDR1 SGHTA and CDR2 FQGNSA. The CDR3 is 17 residues long. CDR3 sequence reads: CASSLTGTRAYSYEQYF. CDR3 in DNA: TGTGCCAGCAGCCTGACCGGGACTAGGGCTTACTCCTACGAGCAGTACTTC.

Worth noting for this clonotype: Mismatch with germline at one junction end may stem from a read error. The chain carries TRBV6-4 and TRBJ1-5; D is uncertain. This CDR3 spans 13 amino acids. Germline V CDR1 and CDR2: MRHNA, SNTAGT. The CDR3 is CAIIFHSNQPHHF. The CDR3 DNA follows: TGTGCCATCATCTTCCATAGCAATCAGCCCCATCATTTT.

On this clonotype itself: Only one base separates this from a far larger clonotype, so it likely reflects a read error. The rearrangement links TRBV7-9 to TRBJ1-2, with 12 nucleotides matching TRBD1. The J segment lost 9 bases and the V segment lost 8 bases, leaving 7 bases of the junction unmatched. The germline V gene encodes CDR1 SEHNR and CDR2 FQNEAQ (reference sequence). This CDR3 is 13 amino acids long. CDR3 nucleotides: TGTGCCAGCGGCCGGGACAGGGGGCCTTGCTACACCTTC. Encoded protein: CASGRDRGPCYTF.

The V and J genes are TRBV11-3 and TRBJ2-7; D tentatively fits TRBD1 or TRBD2 (5 bases each). V lost 0 bases to trimming and J lost 1 base, with 13 bases between them. The CDR3 loop spans 16 amino acids. In germline, CDR1 is SGHNT, CDR2 YENEEA. Here the CDR3 reads CASSLEKGGGSYEQYF. CDR3 DNA sequence: TGTGCCAGCAGCTTAGAAAAAGGTGGGGGTTCCTACGAGCAGTACTTC.

As regards this clonotype: A far more abundant clone sits one base away, making this likely a read error. This chain joins TRBV6-5 and TRBJ2-1, with D hard to call. This CDR3 spans 13 amino acids. Looked up from germline, CDR1 is MNHEY and CDR2 is SVGAGI. Here the CDR3 DNA reads TGTGACAGCAGCCCAGCGTATGCGAATGAGCAGTTCTTC. This gives the protein CDSSPAYANEQFF.

This clonotype was detected ten times or more. The chain links TRBV19 to TRBJ2-2, with D perhaps TRBD2 (6 bases). Germline V gene data show CDR1 as LNHDA and CDR2 as SQIVND (reference sequence). V lost 3 bases to trimming and J lost 4 bases, with 6 bases between them. CDR3 size: 13 residues. In DNA form, the CDR3 reads TGTGCCAGTAGTATGGGGGGCACCGGGGAGCTGTTTTTT. This translates into CASSMGGTGELFF.

The rearrangement joins TRBV19 to TRBJ2-2; the D is unclear. V lost 6 bases and J lost 2, with 7 bases in between. In germline, CDR1 is LNHDA, CDR2 SQIVND (reference sequence). This CDR3 is built from 13 residues. This chain's CDR3 is CASREFNTGELFF. The CDR3 DNA follows: TGTGCCAGTAGGGAATTTAACACCGGGGAGCTGTTTTTT.

This clonotype occurred many times. The J gene is TRBJ2-3, the V gene TRBV10-3, with a possible D match to TRBD2 (5 bases). The V end was cut by 2 bases, the J end by 0 bases, with 9 bases between. This CDR3 is 15 amino acids long. Germline values: CDR1 ENHRY, CDR2 SYGVKD. CDR3 bases: TGTGCCATCAGTGAGGCGGGTCTAAGCACAGATACGCAGTATTTT. Amino acid sequence: CAISEAGLSTDTQYF.

Sample share makes this clonotype medium-sized. J is TRBJ2-2 and V is TRBV20-1; D uncertain. The CDR3 is made up of 15 amino acids. Trimming cost V 0 bases and J 1 base, with 9 bases left between them. Germline V gene sequence: CDR1 DFQATT, CDR2 SNEGSKA (reference sequence). For the CDR3, the DNA is TGCAGTGCTAGAGATCGGTTCGGGAACACCGGGGAGCTGTTTTTT. Encoded protein: CSARDRFGNTGELFF.

Of note for this clonotype: A far more abundant clone sits one base away, making this likely a read error. V gene TRBV11-1 combines with J gene TRBJ2-5; D might be TRBD1 (6 bases). CDR1 and CDR2 (germline): SGHAT, FQDESV (reference sequence). CDR3 length: 14 residues. CDR3 region: CASSPRTEQDTQYF. In DNA, the CDR3 is TGTGCCAGCAGCCCACGGACAGAACAAGATACCCAGTACTTC.

V is TRBV12-3 or TRBV12-4 and J is TRBJ1-5; 7 nucleotides line up with TRBD1. V dropped 3 bases and J dropped 5; count of bases not matched to a gene: 4. The CDR3 contains 14 residues. The chain's CDR3 is CASSFDRVYQPQHF. The DNA of the CDR3 is TGTGCCAGCAGTTTTGACAGGGTTTATCAGCCCCAGCATTTT.

At least ten counts were recorded for this clonotype. The J gene is TRBJ1-1, the V gene TRBV4-3; D may be TRBD1 (5 bases). The V gene lost 0 bases and the J gene lost 4 bases, with 12 bases spanning the gap. Germline assignment: CDR1 LGHNA and CDR2 YSLEER. This CDR3 contains 15 residues. The CDR3 DNA reads as TGCGCCAGCAGCCAAGACAAAGGGGTTATCACTGAAGCTTTCTTT. Translated, it gives CASSQDKGVITEAFF.

The V call is TRBV20-1, the J call TRBJ2-7; D not certain. The germline V gene has CDR1 DFQATT and CDR2 SNEGSKA (reference sequence). The V and J ends lost 0 bases and 0 bases respectively, with 6 bases between them. This CDR3 is 13 amino acids long. The DNA for the CDR3 is TGCAGTGCTAGAGAAGTCACCTCCTACGAGCAGTACTTC. Translating gives CSAREVTSYEQYF.

Of note for this clonotype: The germline gene is not matched at one end of the junction; a read error may be the cause. The chain has TRBV10-3 and TRBJ2-2, with D unclear. This CDR3 is 12 amino acids long. Per the germline V gene, CDR1 is ENHRY and CDR2 is SYGVKD. In DNA form, the CDR3 reads TGTGCCATCAGTCAGTCGGTGGGTGAGCTGTTTTTT. Its protein is CAISQSVGELFF.

Remarks on this clonotype: At one boundary the junction diverges from the germline segment, which might be a read error. This chain links TRBV6-5 with TRBJ2-3; D unclear. Per the germline V gene, CDR1 is MNHEY and CDR2 is SVGAGI. This CDR3 is 13 amino acids long. The CDR3 reads CASSLVDTDTQYF. The CDR3 DNA sequence: TGTGCCAGCAGTTTGGTTGACACAGATACGCAGTACTTT.

Within the sample, this clonotype is medium-sized. The V gene is TRBV7-3, the J gene TRBJ1-2; maybe TRBD1 (6 bases). Germline V gene sequence: CDR1 SGHTA, CDR2 FQGTGA. This CDR3 spans 17 amino acids. V was pared by 4 bases and J by 8 bases, with 26 bases between. The CDR3 loop reads CASSSTSPLGGTSGYTF. CDR3 nucleotides: TGTGCCAGCAGCTCAACCTCCCCTTTAGGTGGGACAAGCGGCTACACCTTC. Variable domain in full (rest from reference TRBV7-3 and TRBJ1-2): GAGVSQTPSNKVTEKGKYVELRCDPISGHTALYWYRQSLGQGPEFLIYFQGTGAADDSGLPNDRFFAVRPEGSVSTLKIQRTERGDSAVYLCASSSTSPLGGTSGYTFGSGTRLTVV.